A single sample is the source of the 24 T cell receptor beta chains below, sequenced in a study of cytomegalovirus exposure and HLA in healthy donors. Clones were sequenced by immunoSEQ multiplex PCR, and TCRdb holds only the in-frame ones, with some missing. Of under 50,000 clones listed, 94% are singletons. The sequenced sample consisted of PBMCs. All receptors derive from a woman in her late teens or twenties in good health and CMV-seropositive.

In this sample, this clone turned up once. The V gene is TRBV29-1, the J gene TRBJ2-7, with a tentative D call TRBD1 (6 bases). The CDR3 totals 11 residues. In germline, CDR1 is SQVTM, CDR2 ANQGSEA. V was pared by 5 bases and J by 7 bases, with 12 bases between. CDR3 DNA sequence: TGCAGCGTTTACCAGGGGTGGGAGCAGTACTTC. This codes for CSVYQGWEQYF.

The chain uses TRBV27 and TRBJ2-1; TRBD2 matches 7 bases. This CDR3 contains 16 residues. The V segment lost 5 bases and the J segment 6 bases; nucleotides outside the gene matches: 13. Germline V gene data show CDR1 as MNHEY and CDR2 as SMNVEV (reference sequence). The CDR3 coding sequence is TGTGCCAGCAGTACCAAGAGGGGCGGGAGTGCCAATGAGCAGTTCTTC. Translated, it gives CASSTKRGGSANEQFF.

This chain uses TRBV28 with TRBJ2-1; 12 bases fit TRBD2. Germline loops: CDR1 MDHEN, CDR2 SYDVKM. The V and J ends lost 5 bases and 9 bases, in that order; junction bases with no gene match: 5. CDR3 length: 14 residues. For the CDR3, the DNA is TGTGCCAGCAGTCCTAGCGGGAGGGCCGTTGAGCAGTTCTTC. It specifies CASSPSGRAVEQFF. Variable domain in full (rest from reference TRBV28 and TRBJ2-1): DVKVTQSSRYLVKRTGEKVFLECVQDMDHENMFWYRQDPGLGLRLIYFSYDVKMKEKGDIPEGYSVSREKKERFSLILESASTNQTSMYLCASSPSGRAVEQFFGPGTRLTVL.

This chain uses TRBV21-1 with TRBJ2-1; the table's D call, TRBD2, was not checked against the DNA. TRBV21-1 is listed as a pseudogene. The CDR3 has 19 amino acids. CDR3: CASSKKPLLGGPSYNEQFF. The CDR3 coding sequence is TGTGCCAGCAGCAAGAAACCCTTGTTGGGCGGGCCGAGCTACAATGAGCAGTTCTTC.

The gene calls are TRBV18 and TRBJ2-7; 8 nucleotides agree with TRBD2. The CDR3 runs 13 residues. Trimming at V came to 3 bases and at J to 4 bases, leaving 2 bases not matched to a gene. Germline CDR1 KGHSH, CDR2 LQKENI. The CDR3 loop is CASSPPGGYEQYF. The CDR3 DNA reads as TGTGCCAGCTCACCCCCGGGGGGGTACGAGCAGTACTTC.

The chain links TRBV19 to TRBJ2-1; the D gene is possibly TRBD2 (6 bases). Trimming pared 5 bases from V and 7 bases from J, leaving 21 bases between. The CDR3 sequence is 16 residues long. Germline loops: CDR1 LNHDA, CDR2 SQIVND (reference sequence). CDR3 protein: CASSPYIFGTGNEQFF. The CDR3 DNA reads as TGTGCCAGTAGTCCTTATATATTCGGGACTGGAAATGAGCAGTTCTTC.

The chain recombines TRBV5-1 with TRBJ2-1; weak D call: TRBD2 (5 bases). Germline assignment: CDR1 SGHRS and CDR2 YFSETQ. Trimming shortened V by 0 bases and J by 2 bases, and 12 bases separated the two germline ends. The CDR3 totals 16 residues. In DNA form, the CDR3 reads TGCGCCAGCAGCTTGGCTGCGAAGGAGGCCTACAATGAGCAGTTCTTC. It specifies CASSLAAKEAYNEQFF.

V gene TRBV19 combines with J gene TRBJ2-1; the match to TRBD2 covers 14 bases. The CDR3 runs to 17 residues. CDR1 is LNHDA, CDR2 SQIVND, per germline (reference sequence). V lost 4 bases and J lost 8; bases outside the gene matches: 10. CDR3 residues: CASSTPPGTSGRHEQFF. Written as DNA, the CDR3 is TGTGCCAGTAGTACTCCCCCCGGGACTAGCGGGAGACATGAGCAGTTCTTC.

J is TRBJ1-4 and V is TRBV4-2, with 9 bases matching TRBD1. The trim removed 3 bases at V and 4 bases at J, leaving 0 bases unmatched. Germline CDR1 is LGHNA and CDR2 is YNFKEQ. There are 14 residues in the CDR3. The CDR3 region is CASSQTGGNEKLFF. In nucleotides, the CDR3 is TGTGCCAGCAGCCAGACAGGGGGTAATGAAAAACTGTTTTTT.

V and J are TRBV30 and TRBJ2-5; 9 nucleotides match TRBD2. Germline CDR1 GTSNPN, CDR2 SVGIG (reference sequence). Germline trimming cut 3 bases from V and 1 base from J; bases unmatched to any gene: 6. The CDR3 is made up of 15 amino acids. CDR3 loop: CAWRAGTSTQETQYF. CDR3 in DNA: TGTGCCTGGAGGGCCGGGACTAGCACCCAAGAGACCCAGTACTTC.

The chain employs TRBV18 and TRBJ1-1; D unclear. Germline V gene data show CDR1 as KGHSH and CDR2 as LQKENI. The CDR3 contains 13 residues. V shed 2 bases and J shed 4 bases, with 8 bases lying between them. In nucleotides, the CDR3 is TGTGCCAGCTCACCAGAGGTAACCACTGAAGCTTTCTTT. Amino acid sequence: CASSPEVTTEAFF.

The gene calls are TRBV9 and TRBJ2-7; 9 bases map to TRBD2. The CDR3 spans 14 residues. The ends lost 3 bases at V and 3 bases at J; junction bases unmatched: 4. Germline V CDR1 and CDR2: SGDLS, YYNGEE. CDR3 sequence reads: CASSAGTSIYEQYF. CDR3 DNA sequence: TGTGCCAGCAGCGCCGGGACTAGCATCTACGAGCAGTACTTC.

J is TRBJ2-7 and V is TRBV6-5; D gene unclear. Trimming took off 6 bases at V and 3 bases at J, with 9 bases between the two ends. Germline values: CDR1 MNHEY, CDR2 SVGAGI. The CDR3 has 12 amino acids. The CDR3 sequence is CASSKNIYEQYF. CDR3 nucleotide sequence: TGTGCCAGCAGCAAAAACATCTACGAGCAGTACTTC.

This clone has just one count. The rearrangement joins TRBV6-4 to TRBJ2-1, with TRBD2 matching over 8 bases. The CDR3 spans 15 residues. V lost 0 bases and J lost 8; bases outside the gene matches: 6. Germline CDR1 MRHNA, CDR2 SNTAGT. CDR3 DNA: TGTGCCAGCAGTGACTCGGCGGGAGGATTAGATGAGCAGTTCTTC. Amino acids: CASSDSAGGLDEQFF.

The chain employs TRBV7-2 and TRBJ2-3; TRBD2 is a possible D gene (5 bases). Germline CDR1 is SGHTA and CDR2 is FQGNSA. Deletions cut 1 base from V and 5 bases from J, with 13 bases between. This CDR3 has 15 residues. For the CDR3, the DNA is TGTGCCAGCAGCTTAGTAGTGGGAGCTGGAGATACGCAGTATTTT. Residues: CASSLVVGAGDTQYF.

The V call is TRBV5-1, the J call TRBJ1-1; TRBD1 agrees at 8 bases. The CDR3 covers 14 residues. With 4 bases clipped from V and 0 bases from J, the junction kept 2 bases outside the gene matches. Germline V gene lookup returns CDR1 SGHRS and CDR2 YFSETQ. The CDR3 loop is CASSPDRVNTEAFF. DNA of the CDR3: TGCGCCAGCAGCCCGGACAGGGTGAACACTGAAGCTTTCTTT.

This chain connects TRBV6-1 to TRBJ1-2; a possible D gene is TRBD1 (5 bases). V gave up 2 bases and J gave up 4 bases, with 11 bases separating them. The CDR3 covers 14 residues. Germline assignment: CDR1 MNHNS and CDR2 SASEGT. DNA for the CDR3: TGTGCCAGCAGTGAAAAAGGTCAGGGCTATGGCTACACCTTC. This sequence encodes CASSEKGQGYGYTF.

The chain uses TRBV7-6 and TRBJ2-5; 8 bases are shared with TRBD2. Trimming removed 1 base from V and 0 bases from J; junction bases left unmatched: 4. Germline V gene data show CDR1 as SGHVS and CDR2 as FNYEAQ. This CDR3 has 16 residues. The CDR3 DNA reads TGTGCCAGCAGCTTAGTTGGCGGGAGGTACCAAGAGACCCAGTACTTC. It specifies CASSLVGGRYQETQYF.

This clone was observed a single time. The CDR3 DNA follows: TGTGCCAGCAGTCCAGGGACAATTCCCTCCTCCTACGAGCAGTACTTC. It specifies CASSPGTIPSSYEQYF. V is TRBV27 and J is TRBJ2-7, with D perhaps matching TRBD1 (6 bases). This CDR3 has 16 amino acids. Trimming took off 5 bases at V and 0 bases at J, with 17 bases between the two ends. Germline V gives CDR1 MNHEY, CDR2 SMNVEV (reference sequence).

The V call is TRBV27, the J call TRBJ2-1, with D perhaps matching TRBD2 (7 bases). Germline-derived CDR1 and CDR2 are MNHEY and SMNVEV (reference sequence). The length of the CDR3 is 15 residues. V lost 3 bases and J 3 bases, leaving 12 bases between the germline ends. This CDR3 reads CASSFSGGVYNEQFF. CDR3 sequence (DNA): TGTGCCAGCAGTTTTTCGGGGGGCGTCTACAATGAGCAGTTCTTC.

This clone appeared a single time. This rearrangement joins TRBV14 to TRBJ2-7; TRBD2 aligns across 10 bases. The CDR3 sequence is 15 residues long. V was pared by 1 base and J by 4 bases, with 4 bases of the junction left unmatched. In germline, CDR1 is SGHDN, CDR2 FVKESK. Here the CDR3 DNA reads TGTGCCAGCAGCCAAGGAGCGGGAGGGGGGTACGAGCAGTACTTC. Translation: CASSQGAGGGYEQYF.

The J gene is TRBJ1-1, the V gene TRBV5-1; TRBD1 matches 10 bases. The germline gives CDR1 SGHRS, CDR2 YFSETQ. Unmatched junction bases numbered 2, after V lost 3 bases and J lost 0 bases. This CDR3 contains 15 residues. The CDR3 region has the DNA TGCGCCAGCAGCTCGGGACAGGGGATGAACACTGAAGCTTTCTTT. Residues: CASSSGQGMNTEAFF.

V usage is TRBV5-5 and J usage is TRBJ2-7; D gene ambiguous. V lost 4 bases, J lost 5 bases, and 7 bases lay in between. The CDR3 totals 11 residues. From germline, CDR1 is SGHKS and CDR2 YYEKEE (reference sequence). The CDR3 is CASSLYNEQYF. The DNA of the CDR3 is TGTGCCAGCAGCCTGTATAACGAGCAGTACTTC.

The gene calls are TRBV7-9 and TRBJ2-7, with 13 bases aligning to TRBD2. After removal of 4 bases from V and 13 bases from J, the junction contained 10 bases not matched to a gene. Germline lookup yields CDR1 SEHNR and CDR2 FQNEAQ (reference sequence). CDR3 length: 14 residues. DNA for the CDR3: TGTGCCAGCAGCTCAGGACTAGCGGGAGTCCCCTTTTACTTC. Protein product: CASSSGLAGVPFYF. Complete variable domain (other parts from reference TRBV7-9 and TRBJ2-7): DTGVSQNPRHKITKRGQNVTFRCDPISEHNRLYWYRQTLGQGPEFLTYFQNEAQLEKSRLLSDRFSAERPKGSFSTLEIQRTEQGDSAMYLCASSSGLAGVPFYFGPGTRLTVT.